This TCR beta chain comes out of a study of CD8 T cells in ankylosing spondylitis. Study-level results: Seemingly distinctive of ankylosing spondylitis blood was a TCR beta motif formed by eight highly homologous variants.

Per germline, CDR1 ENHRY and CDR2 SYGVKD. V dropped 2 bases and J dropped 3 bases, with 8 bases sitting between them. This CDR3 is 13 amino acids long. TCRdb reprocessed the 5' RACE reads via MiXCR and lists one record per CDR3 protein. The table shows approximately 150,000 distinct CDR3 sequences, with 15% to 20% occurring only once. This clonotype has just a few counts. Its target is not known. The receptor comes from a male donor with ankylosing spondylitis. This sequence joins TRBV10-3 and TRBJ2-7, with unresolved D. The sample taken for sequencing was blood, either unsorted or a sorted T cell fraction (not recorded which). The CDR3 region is CAISEPIDYEQYF. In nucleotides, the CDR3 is TGTGCCATCAGTGAGCCTATCGACTACGAGCAGTACTTC.